What follows is one T cell receptor beta chain and its context. Its antigen is not known. Profiled with immunoSEQ multiplex PCR; TCRdb holds only in-frame clones, not every one. The sample carries over 400,000 clones, roughly 90% recorded once. V was shortened by 0 bases and J by 7 bases, with 7 bases between the two germline ends. The CDR3 is 13 amino acids. In germline, CDR1 is SGHRS, CDR2 YFSETQ. These data come from a study of Ad26.COV2.S vaccination and SARS-CoV-2 variants. On the study more broadly: Recipients of Ad26.COV2.S got it intramuscularly, once or twice 56 days apart.

Regarding treatment: about 20 received Ad26.COV2.S at low or high dose, single or two shots; several received placebo; per-sample allocation not given. Specimens were obtained on day 63 following the first vaccine or placebo injection. An Ad26 vector that expressed Wuhan-strain SARS-CoV-2 spike constituted the vaccine. Overall study findings and caveats: Spike-specific TCR breadth was greater in vaccine than placebo recipients. Total responses of T cells may have been underestimated by the analyses of TCR breadth and depth.

V gene TRBV5-1 combines with J gene TRBJ1-4; D unresolved. This clonotype originated in a person aged 18-65 years who received the Ad26.COV2.S COVID-19 vaccine or a placebo. The sample was peripheral blood, taken in a trial of Ad26.COV2.S vaccine versus placebo. CDR3 DNA: TGCGCCAGCAGCTTGGTATCAGGTGAAAAACTGTTTTTT. It specifies CASSLVSGEKLFF.